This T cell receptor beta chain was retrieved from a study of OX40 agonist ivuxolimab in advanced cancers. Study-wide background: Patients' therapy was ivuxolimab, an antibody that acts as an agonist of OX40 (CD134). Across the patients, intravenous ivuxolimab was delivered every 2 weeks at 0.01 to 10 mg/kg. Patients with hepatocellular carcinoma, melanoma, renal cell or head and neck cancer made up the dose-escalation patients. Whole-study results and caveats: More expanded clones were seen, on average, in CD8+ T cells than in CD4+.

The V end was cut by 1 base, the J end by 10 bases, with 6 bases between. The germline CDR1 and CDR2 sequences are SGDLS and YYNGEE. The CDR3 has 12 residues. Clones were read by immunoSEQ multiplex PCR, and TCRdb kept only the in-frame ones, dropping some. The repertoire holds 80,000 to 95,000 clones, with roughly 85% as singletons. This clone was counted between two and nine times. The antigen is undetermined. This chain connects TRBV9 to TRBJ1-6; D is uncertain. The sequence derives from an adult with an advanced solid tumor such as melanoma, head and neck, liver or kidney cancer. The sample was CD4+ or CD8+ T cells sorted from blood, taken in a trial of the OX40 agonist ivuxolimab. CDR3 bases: TGTGCCAGCAGCGTATCTGGGTCACCCCTCCACTTT. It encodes CASSVSGSPLHF.